This T cell receptor beta chain was recovered during a study of breast tumors, draining lymph nodes, adjacent tissues (dated by TCRdb to the mid-2010s). For the wider study: The study compared TCR beta repertoires across tumor, adjacent nontumor tissue and axillary lymph nodes from breast cancer patients. The study was designed to assess the relationships and possible T-cell exchange between tumor, surrounding tissue and draining lymph node repertoires in human breast cancer. The research as a whole found: Rather than being directly demonstrated, the conclusion that tumor T cells originate in lymph nodes was presented as consistent with a hypothesis. Tumor and nontumor tissue repertoires were significantly more similar in luminal-like than in basal-like breast cancer. A scenario in which most tumor T cells derive from the lymph node and then expand within tumor tissue was judged to be consistent with the data. T-cell repertoire diversity in tumors was found to be lower than in lymph nodes but higher than in nontumor tissue, and preferential V and J gene usage was observed.

TCRdb names Illumina HiSeq 2000 as the instrument used. Multiplex PCR amplification was used to build the TCR beta chain libraries. High-throughput sequencing was used to analyze the amplified TCR beta chain products. TCRdb cleaned the public reads at Q25 with fastp, built clones with MiXCR and kept in-frame beta chains. All rows with the same CDR3 protein become a single entry with the most common DNA and genes. Within this sample are approximately 190,000 distinct CDR3 sequences, with around 29% of them counted one time only. The top ten clones comprise about 4.5% of the sample. The trim is 2 bases for V and 0 bases for J, with a gap of 10 bases between the germline ends. Taken from cysteine to phenylalanine, the CDR3 has 15 residues. Of the read, only the CDR3 DNA is kept; its 45 bases are in frame from base 1. CDR1 MNHEY and CDR2 SVGEGT are derived from the germline V gene. With respect to this clonotype: Its antigen remains undetermined. No base-level quality is on record; no much larger clone is a single base apart.

Lymph node samples were obtained from the axillary draining lymph nodes of breast cancer patients. The sequence was collected from a female donor with breast cancer. Some clones in this sample may be carry-over from other donors' samples. The chain links TRBV6-2 or TRBV6-3 with TRBJ1-2, and the D gene may be TRBD1, 6 bases matching. Sequencing was carried out using axillary lymph node tissue. For the CDR3, the sequence is CASSYGGASNYGYTF. The nucleotide sequence is given as TGTGCCAGCAGTTACGGGGGGGCATCTAACTATGGCTACACCTTC.